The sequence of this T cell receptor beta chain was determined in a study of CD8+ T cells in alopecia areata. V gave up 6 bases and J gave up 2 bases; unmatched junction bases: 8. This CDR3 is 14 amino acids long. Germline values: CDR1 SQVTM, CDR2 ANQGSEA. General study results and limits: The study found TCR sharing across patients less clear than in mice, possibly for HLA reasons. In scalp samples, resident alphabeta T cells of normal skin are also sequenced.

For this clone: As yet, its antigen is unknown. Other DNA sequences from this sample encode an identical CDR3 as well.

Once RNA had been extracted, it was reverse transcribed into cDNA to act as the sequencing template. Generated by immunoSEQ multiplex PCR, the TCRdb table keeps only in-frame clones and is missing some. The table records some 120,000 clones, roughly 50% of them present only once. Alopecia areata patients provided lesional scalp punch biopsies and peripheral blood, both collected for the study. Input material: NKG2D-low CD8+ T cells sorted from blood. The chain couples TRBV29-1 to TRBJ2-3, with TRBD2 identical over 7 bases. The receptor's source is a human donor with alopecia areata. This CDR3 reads CSVSSGGLTDTQYF. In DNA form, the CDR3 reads TGCAGCGTCTCTTCGGGAGGTCTCACAGATACGCAGTATTTT.